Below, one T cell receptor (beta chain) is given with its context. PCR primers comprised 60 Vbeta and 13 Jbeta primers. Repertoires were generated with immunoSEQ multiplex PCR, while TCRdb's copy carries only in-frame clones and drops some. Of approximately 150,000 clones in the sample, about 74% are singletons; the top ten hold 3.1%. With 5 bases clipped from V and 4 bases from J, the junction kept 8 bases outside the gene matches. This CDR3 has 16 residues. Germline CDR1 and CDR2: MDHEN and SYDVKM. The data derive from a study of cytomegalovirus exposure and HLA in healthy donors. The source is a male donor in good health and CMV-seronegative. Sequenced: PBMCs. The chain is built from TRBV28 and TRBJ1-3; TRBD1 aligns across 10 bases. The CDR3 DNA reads TGTGCCAGCAGTCAGGACAGGGGGATGAGAGGAAACACCATATATTTT. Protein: CASSQDRGMRGNTIYF.